The sequence of this T cell receptor (beta chain) was determined in a study of shared clonotypes between healthy human individuals. Study results and caveats: Sampling involved blood alone; tissue repertoires likely differ. Deeper or shallower sequencing was expected to change how clonotypes are shared among donors.

Germline V gene lookup returns CDR1 MNHEY and CDR2 SVGAGI. CDR3 length: 14 residues. Trimming took 2 bases from V and 2 from J, leaving 10 bases between them. A word on this clone: Its antigen remains unidentified.

Deep-level assay runs were performed. As originally analysed: ImmunoSEQ supplied junction-only sequences lacking quality scores, so filtering was different. Only in-frame clones appear in the TCRdb table, and some are missing; sequencing was by immunoSEQ multiplex PCR. The V and J calls and clone size were taken over from that table, and D and trimming were inferred from the DNA. The sample lists approximately 510,000 clones, about four fifths occurring once. The TCR was taken from a woman aged 40 to 50 in good health. Some clones in this sample may be carry-over from other donors' samples. The chain has TRBV6-5 and TRBJ2-7; no clear D gene. Sequencing input: PBMCs. CDR3 loop: CASSYARPPYEQYF. CDR3 DNA: TGTGCCAGCAGTTACGCCCGGCCCCCCTACGAGCAGTACTTC.